These T cell receptor beta chains were read from a single sample in a study of B cell selection in AIRE deficiency. Here immunoSEQ multiplex PCR was the method, and the copy in TCRdb shows in-frame clones only, minus some. Seen here are about 18,000 clones, roughly 91% observed once, and the top ten hold 0.89%. The material sequenced was CD4+CD25+ Tregs sorted from PBMCs. The receptor source for this set is a human donor in good health. The CDR3 runs from the conserved cysteine through the conserved F or W. The D gene is left open where the match is weak. Not all rows give a size; the values are once, few, many and, for expanded clones, a class.

-	-	TRBJ2-2	TRBV27	CASKRTYGQYGDTGELFF	TGTGCCAGCAAAAGAACATACGGACAGTACGGGGACACCGGGGAGCTGTTTTTT
TRBD2	-	TRBJ2-3	TRBV7-2	CASSRTSGRSTDTQYF	TGTGCCAGCAGCCGGACTAGCGGGAGAAGCACAGATACGCAGTATTTT
-	-	TRBJ1-1	TRBV5-4	CASSHRPDWGGAFF	TGTGCCAGCAGCCATCGGCCCGACTGGGGTGGCGCTTTCTTT
-	once	TRBJ2-3	TRBV28	CASSLVSPGDTQYF	TGTGCCAGCAGTTTAGTCTCCCCGGGAGATACGCAGTATTTT
TRBD2	-	TRBJ2-2	TRBV7-2	CASSAVAGVTGELFF	TGTGCCAGCAGCGCCGTAGCGGGAGTTACCGGGGAGCTGTTTTTT
TRBD1	few	TRBJ2-2	TRBV19	CASSRTGRTGELFF	TGTGCCAGTAGTCGGACAGGGCGCACCGGGGAGCTGTTTTTT
-	-	TRBJ1-4	TRBV4-1	CASSQRQAPNEKLFF	TGCGCCAGCAGCCAACGACAAGCCCCTAATGAAAAACTGTTTTTT
-	-	TRBJ1-4	TRBV19	CASSPTGFSEKLFF	TGTGCCAGTAGTCCAACAGGGTTCAGCGAAAAACTGTTTTTT
-	once	TRBJ2-7	TRBV27	CASSFLTGYEQYF	TGTGCCAGCAGTTTTTTGACAGGTTACGAGCAGTACTTC
-	-	TRBJ1-3	TRBV7-2	CASSIYNGNTIYF	TGTGCCAGCAGCATATACAACGGAAACACCATATATTTT
-	once	TRBJ2-1	TRBV7-3	CASSPGFGSSEQFF	TGTGCCAGCAGCCCAGGGTTTGGGAGTAGTGAGCAGTTCTTC
TRBD1	-	TRBJ2-5	TRBV29-1	CSVLQGGEETQYF	TGCAGCGTACTACAGGGGGGAGAAGAGACCCAGTACTTC
-	-	TRBJ2-1	TRBV7-2	CASSSPGWAESGQFF	TGTGCCAGCAGCTCCCCAGGTTGGGCGGAGTCGGGGCAGTTCTTC
-	-	TRBJ2-3	TRBV5-1	CASSFRGADTQYF	TGCGCCAGCAGCTTCCGGGGCGCAGATACGCAGTATTTT
-	-	TRBJ2-3	TRBV5-1	CASSSEPTTNTQYF	TGCGCCAGCAGTTCTGAGCCCACGACAAATACGCAGTATTTT
TRBD1	few	TRBJ1-2	TRBV5-4	CASSTREGAGGYTF	TGTGCCAGCAGCACCCGCGAGGGGGCGGGCGGCTACACCTTC
TRBD2	-	TRBJ2-7	TRBV7-3	CASSFGTSGAEQYF	TGTGCCAGCAGCTTCGGGACTAGCGGGGCCGAGCAGTACTTC
TRBD2	-	TRBJ2-3	TRBV11-1	CASSLVAGVRGDTQYF	TGTGCCAGCAGCTTAGTGGCGGGAGTGAGAGGAGATACGCAGTATTTT
TRBD1	-	TRBJ1-2	TRBV6-6	CASSYNDQGAGYTF	TGTGCCAGCAGTTACAATGACCAGGGGGCGGGCTACACCTTC
-	-	TRBJ2-4	TRBV10-3	CAGPALSRTLGMIQYF	TGTGCCGGACCCGCTTTGTCGCGGACCCTAGGAATGATTCAGTACTTC
-	once	TRBJ1-6	TRBV28	CASSAVAGGSYNSPLHF	TGTGCCAGCTCCGCTGTAGCGGGAGGATCCTATAATTCACCCCTCCACTTT
-	-	TRBJ2-2	TRBV5-4	CASSLELGATGELFF	TGTGCCAGCAGCTTGGAGCTAGGGGCCACCGGGGAGCTGTTTTTT
-	once	TRBJ1-3	TRBV28	CASSLLGGAGNTIYF	TGTGCCAGCAGCTTATTAGGGGGAGCAGGAAACACCATATATTTT
TRBD1	-	TRBJ1-4	TRBV5-5	CASSLDRDSEKLFF	TGTGCCAGCAGCTTGGACAGGGACAGCGAAAAACTGTTTTTT
TRBD1	-	TRBJ1-2	TRBV7-2	CASSLAPGQAYGYTF	TGTGCCAGCAGCTTAGCGCCCGGACAGGCCTATGGCTACACCTTC
-	-	TRBJ2-3	TRBV6-1	CASSDGGGYTDTQYF	TGTGCCAGCAGTGATGGCGGGGGCTACACAGATACGCAGTATTTT